These T cell receptor beta chains were read from a single sample in a study of T cell responses to AZD1222 COVID-19 vaccine. Sequenced by immunoSEQ multiplex PCR; TCRdb stores in-frame clones only, minus some. The sample has approximately 200,000 clones; less than 95% are singletons. The sample in question was peripheral blood, obtained 28 days after the second dose of the MenACWY control vaccine. The receptors were gathered from an adult who received the MenACWY meningococcal vaccine as a control. The CDR3 runs from the conserved cysteine through the conserved F or W. Each record gives: J gene, V gene, CDR3 protein.

TRBJ2-7	TRBV23-1	CASSQSTSGLSYEQYF
TRBJ2-7	TRBV30	CAWSVRGSLEQYF
TRBJ2-1	TRBV7-2	CASSPTQGPSQGEQFF
TRBJ2-3	TRBV9	CASSDSSDTQYF
TRBJ1-2	TRBV2	CASGRNYGYTF
TRBJ2-1	TRBV4-3	CASSHGLAGEQFF
TRBJ1-4	TRBV4-1	CASSPGRTNEKLFF
TRBJ1-2	TRBV12-3/TRBV12-4	CAILQGNYGYTF
TRBJ2-1	TRBV28	CASSLSRLAGEQFF
TRBJ2-3	TRBV15	CATSPRSTDTQYF
TRBJ1-6	TRBV30	CAWRGGTGRSPLHF
TRBJ2-1	TRBV3-1/TRBV3-2	CASSHPYNEQFF